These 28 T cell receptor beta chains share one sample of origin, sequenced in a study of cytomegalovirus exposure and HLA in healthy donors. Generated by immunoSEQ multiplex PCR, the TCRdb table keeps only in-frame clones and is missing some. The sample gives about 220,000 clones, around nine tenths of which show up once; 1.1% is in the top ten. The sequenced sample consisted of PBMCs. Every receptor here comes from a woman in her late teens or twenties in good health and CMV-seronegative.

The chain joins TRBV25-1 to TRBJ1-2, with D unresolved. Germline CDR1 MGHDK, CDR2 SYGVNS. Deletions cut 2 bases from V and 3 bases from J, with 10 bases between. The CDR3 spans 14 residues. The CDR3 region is CASSEPGWDYGYTF. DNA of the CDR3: TGTGCCAGCAGTGAACCGGGTTGGGACTATGGCTACACCTTC.

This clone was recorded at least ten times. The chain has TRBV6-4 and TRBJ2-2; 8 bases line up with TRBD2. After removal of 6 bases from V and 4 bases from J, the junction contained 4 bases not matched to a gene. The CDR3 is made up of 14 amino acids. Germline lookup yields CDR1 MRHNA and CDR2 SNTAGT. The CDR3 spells CASSQSGSTGELFF. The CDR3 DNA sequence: TGTGCCAGCAGCCAGAGCGGGAGCACCGGGGAGCTGTTTTTT.

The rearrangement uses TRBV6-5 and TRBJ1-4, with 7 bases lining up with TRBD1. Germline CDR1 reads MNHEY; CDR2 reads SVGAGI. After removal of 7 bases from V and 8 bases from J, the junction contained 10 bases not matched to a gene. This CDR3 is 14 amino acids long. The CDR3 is CASTTGAFREKLFF. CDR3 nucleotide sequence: TGTGCCAGCACCACAGGGGCGTTTCGGGAAAAACTGTTTTTT.

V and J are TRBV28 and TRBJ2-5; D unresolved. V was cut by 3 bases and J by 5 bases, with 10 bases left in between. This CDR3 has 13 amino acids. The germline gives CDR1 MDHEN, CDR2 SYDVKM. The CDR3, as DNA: TGTGCCAGCAGTTTTAGAGTTTGGGAGACCCAGTACTTC. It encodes CASSFRVWETQYF.

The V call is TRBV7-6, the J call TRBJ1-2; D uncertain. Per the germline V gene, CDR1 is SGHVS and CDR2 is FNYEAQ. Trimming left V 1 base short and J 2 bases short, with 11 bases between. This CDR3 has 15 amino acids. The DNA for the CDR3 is TGTGCCAGCAGCTTAGGTGGGGTAGCGAACTATGGCTACACCTTC. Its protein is CASSLGGVANYGYTF.

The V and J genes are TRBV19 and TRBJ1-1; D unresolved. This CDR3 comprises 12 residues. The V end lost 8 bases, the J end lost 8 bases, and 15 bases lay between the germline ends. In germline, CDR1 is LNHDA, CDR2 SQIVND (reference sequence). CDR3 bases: TGTGCCAGTGGGCCGAGCTTCGCGGAAGCTTTCTTT. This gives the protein CASGPSFAEAFF.

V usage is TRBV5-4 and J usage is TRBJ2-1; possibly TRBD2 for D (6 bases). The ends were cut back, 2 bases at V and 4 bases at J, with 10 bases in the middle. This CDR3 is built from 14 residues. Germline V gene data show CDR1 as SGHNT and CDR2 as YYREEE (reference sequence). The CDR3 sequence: CASSFRGAYNEQFF. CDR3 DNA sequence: TGTGCCAGCAGCTTCCGCGGGGCATACAATGAGCAGTTCTTC. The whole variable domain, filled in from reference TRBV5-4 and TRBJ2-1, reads ETGVTQSPTHLIKTRGQQVTLRCSSQSGHNTVSWYQQALGQGPQFIFQYYREEENGRGNFPPRFSGLQFPNYSSELNVNALELDDSALYLCASSFRGAYNEQFFGPGTRLTVL.

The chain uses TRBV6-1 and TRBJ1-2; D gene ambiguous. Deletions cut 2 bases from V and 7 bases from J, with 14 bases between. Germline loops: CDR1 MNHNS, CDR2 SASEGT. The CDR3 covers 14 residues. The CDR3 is CASSEIRGTAGYTF. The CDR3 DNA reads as TGTGCCAGCAGTGAAATCCGGGGAACCGCTGGCTACACCTTC.

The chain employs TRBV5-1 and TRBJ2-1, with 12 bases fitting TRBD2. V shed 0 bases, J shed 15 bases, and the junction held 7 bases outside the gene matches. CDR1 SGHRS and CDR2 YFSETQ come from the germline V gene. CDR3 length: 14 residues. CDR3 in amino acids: CASSLGPSGRAGFF. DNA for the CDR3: TGCGCCAGCAGCTTGGGCCCTAGCGGGAGGGCGGGGTTCTTC.

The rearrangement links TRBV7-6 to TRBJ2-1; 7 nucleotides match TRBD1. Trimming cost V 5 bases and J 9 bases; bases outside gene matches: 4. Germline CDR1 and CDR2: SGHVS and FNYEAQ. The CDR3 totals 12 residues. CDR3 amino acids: CASSPQGSEQFF. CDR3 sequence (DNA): TGTGCCAGCAGCCCACAGGGGTCTGAGCAGTTCTTC. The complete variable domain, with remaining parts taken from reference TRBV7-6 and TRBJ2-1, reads GAGVSQSPRYKVTKRGQDVALRCDPISGHVSLYWYRQALGQGPEFLTYFNYEAQQDKSGLPNDRFSAERPEGSISTLTIQRTEQRDSAMYRCASSPQGSEQFFGPGTRLTVL.

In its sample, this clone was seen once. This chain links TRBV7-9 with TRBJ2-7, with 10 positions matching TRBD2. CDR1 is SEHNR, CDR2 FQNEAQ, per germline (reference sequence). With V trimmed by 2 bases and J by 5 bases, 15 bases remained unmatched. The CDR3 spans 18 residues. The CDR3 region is CASSLPTTSNSGRNEQYF. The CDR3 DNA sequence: TGTGCCAGCAGCTTACCCACGACATCCAATAGCGGGAGGAACGAGCAGTACTTC.

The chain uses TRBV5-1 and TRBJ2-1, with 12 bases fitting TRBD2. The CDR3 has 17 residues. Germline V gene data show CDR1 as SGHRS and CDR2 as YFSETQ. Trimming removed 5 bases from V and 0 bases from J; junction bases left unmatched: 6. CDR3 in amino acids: CASRPLAGGHSYNEQFF. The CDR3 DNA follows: TGCGCCAGCAGGCCCCTAGCGGGAGGGCACTCCTACAATGAGCAGTTCTTC.

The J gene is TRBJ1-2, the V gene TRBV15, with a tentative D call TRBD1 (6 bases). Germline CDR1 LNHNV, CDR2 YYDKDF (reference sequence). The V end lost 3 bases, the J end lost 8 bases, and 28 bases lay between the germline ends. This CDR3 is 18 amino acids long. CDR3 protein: CATSSGSGHAVGSGGYTF. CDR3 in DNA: TGTGCCACCAGCAGTGGTTCGGGACACGCCGTGGGGAGTGGAGGCTACACCTTC.

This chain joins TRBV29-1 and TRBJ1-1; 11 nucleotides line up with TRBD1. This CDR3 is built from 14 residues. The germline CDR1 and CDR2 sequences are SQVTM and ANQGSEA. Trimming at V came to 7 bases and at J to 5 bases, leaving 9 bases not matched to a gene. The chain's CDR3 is CSAGQGAERTEAFF. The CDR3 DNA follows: TGCAGCGCCGGACAGGGGGCAGAAAGGACTGAAGCTTTCTTT.

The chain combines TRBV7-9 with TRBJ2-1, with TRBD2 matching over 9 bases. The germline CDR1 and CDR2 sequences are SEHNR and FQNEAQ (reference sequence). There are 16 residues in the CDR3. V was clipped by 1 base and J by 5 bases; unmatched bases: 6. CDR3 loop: CASSLEGGRVNNEQFF. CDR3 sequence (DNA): TGTGCCAGCAGCTTAGAAGGCGGGAGGGTTAACAATGAGCAGTTCTTC.

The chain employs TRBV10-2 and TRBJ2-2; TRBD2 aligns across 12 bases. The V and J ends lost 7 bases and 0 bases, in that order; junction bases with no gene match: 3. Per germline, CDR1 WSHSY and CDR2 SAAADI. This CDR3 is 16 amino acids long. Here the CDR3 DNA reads TGCGCCAGCATTCTAGCGGGAGGGTCGAACACCGGGGAGCTGTTTTTT. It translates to CASILAGGSNTGELFF.

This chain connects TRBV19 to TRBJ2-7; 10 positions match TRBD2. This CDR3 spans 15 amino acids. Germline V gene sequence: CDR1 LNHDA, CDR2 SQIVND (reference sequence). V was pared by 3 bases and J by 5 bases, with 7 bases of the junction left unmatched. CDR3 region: CASSINDLAGDEQYF. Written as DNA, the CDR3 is TGTGCCAGTAGTATCAACGATCTAGCGGGAGACGAGCAGTACTTC.

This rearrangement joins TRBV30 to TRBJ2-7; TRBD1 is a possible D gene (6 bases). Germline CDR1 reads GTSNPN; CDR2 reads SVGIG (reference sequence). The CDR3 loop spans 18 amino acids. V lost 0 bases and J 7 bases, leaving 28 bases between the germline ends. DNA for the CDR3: TGTGCCTGGAGTGTACGGGTCGGTTGGGGACCGGTAGGGGGAGAGCAGTACTTC. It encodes CAWSVRVGWGPVGGEQYF.

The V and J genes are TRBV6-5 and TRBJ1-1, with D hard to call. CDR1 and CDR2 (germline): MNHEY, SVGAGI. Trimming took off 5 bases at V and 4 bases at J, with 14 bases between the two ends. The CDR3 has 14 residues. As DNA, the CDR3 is TGTGCCAGCAGTCCTACGCGGAAGCGCACTGAAGCTTTCTTT. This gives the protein CASSPTRKRTEAFF.

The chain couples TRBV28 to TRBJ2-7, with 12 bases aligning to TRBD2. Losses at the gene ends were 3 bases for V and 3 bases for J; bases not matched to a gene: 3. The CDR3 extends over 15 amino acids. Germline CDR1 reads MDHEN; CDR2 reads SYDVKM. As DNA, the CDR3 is TGTGCCAGCAGTTTCTCACTAGCGGGAGGCTACGAGCAGTACTTC. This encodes CASSFSLAGGYEQYF.

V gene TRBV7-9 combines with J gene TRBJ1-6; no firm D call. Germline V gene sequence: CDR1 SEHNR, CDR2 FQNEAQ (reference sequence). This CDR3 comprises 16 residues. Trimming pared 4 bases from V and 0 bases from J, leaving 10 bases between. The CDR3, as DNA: TGTGCCAGCAGCTCAACTGAGAGCTCCTATAATTCACCCCTCCACTTT. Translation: CASSSTESSYNSPLHF. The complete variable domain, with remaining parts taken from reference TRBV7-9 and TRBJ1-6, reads DTGVSQNPRHKITKRGQNVTFRCDPISEHNRLYWYRQTLGQGPEFLTYFQNEAQLEKSRLLSDRFSAERPKGSFSTLEIQRTEQGDSAMYLCASSSTESSYNSPLHFGNGTRLTVT.

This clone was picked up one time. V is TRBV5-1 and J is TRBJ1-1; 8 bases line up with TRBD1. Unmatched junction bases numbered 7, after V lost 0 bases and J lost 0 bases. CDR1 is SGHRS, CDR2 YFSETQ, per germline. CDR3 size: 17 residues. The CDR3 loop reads CASSLATGGRVNTEAFF. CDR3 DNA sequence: TGCGCCAGCAGCTTGGCTACAGGGGGGAGGGTGAACACTGAAGCTTTCTTT.

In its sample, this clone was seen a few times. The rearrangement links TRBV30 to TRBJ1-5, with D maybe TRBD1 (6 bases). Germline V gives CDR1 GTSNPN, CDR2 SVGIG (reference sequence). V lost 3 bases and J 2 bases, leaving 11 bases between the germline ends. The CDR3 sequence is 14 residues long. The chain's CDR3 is CAWRGAGGNQPQHF. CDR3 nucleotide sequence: TGTGCCTGGAGAGGGGCAGGGGGCAATCAGCCCCAGCATTTT. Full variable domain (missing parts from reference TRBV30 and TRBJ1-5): SQTIHQWPATLVQPVGSPLSLECTVEGTSNPNLYWYRQAAGRGLQLLFYSVGIGQISSEVPQNLSASRPQDRQFILSSKKLLLSDSGFYLCAWRGAGGNQPQHFGDGTRLSIL.

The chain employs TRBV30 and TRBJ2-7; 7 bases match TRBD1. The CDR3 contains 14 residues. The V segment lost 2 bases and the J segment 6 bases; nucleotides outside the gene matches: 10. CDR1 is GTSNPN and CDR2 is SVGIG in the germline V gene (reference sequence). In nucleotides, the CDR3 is TGTGCCTGGAGTACCGGACAGGTGGGGCTCGAGCAGTACTTC. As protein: CAWSTGQVGLEQYF.

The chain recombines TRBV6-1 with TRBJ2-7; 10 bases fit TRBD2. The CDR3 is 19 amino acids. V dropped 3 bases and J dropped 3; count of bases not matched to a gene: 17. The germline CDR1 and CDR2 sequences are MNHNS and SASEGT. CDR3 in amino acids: CASSDIPQRASGSIYEQYF. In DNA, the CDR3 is TGTGCCAGCAGTGATATCCCCCAAAGAGCTAGCGGGAGTATCTACGAGCAGTACTTC.

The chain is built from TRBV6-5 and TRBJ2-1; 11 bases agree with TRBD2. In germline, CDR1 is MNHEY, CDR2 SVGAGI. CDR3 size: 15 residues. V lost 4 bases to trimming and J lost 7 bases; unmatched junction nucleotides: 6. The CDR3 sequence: CASSFLAGGRNEQFF. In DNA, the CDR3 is TGTGCCAGCAGTTTCCTAGCGGGAGGACGGAATGAGCAGTTCTTC.

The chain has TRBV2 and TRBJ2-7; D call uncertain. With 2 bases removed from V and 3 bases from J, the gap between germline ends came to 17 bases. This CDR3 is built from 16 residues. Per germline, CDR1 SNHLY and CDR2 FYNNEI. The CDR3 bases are TGTGCCAGCAGTGAATCCCGTCTAGTCGGTGGCTACGAGCAGTACTTC. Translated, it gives CASSESRLVGGYEQYF.

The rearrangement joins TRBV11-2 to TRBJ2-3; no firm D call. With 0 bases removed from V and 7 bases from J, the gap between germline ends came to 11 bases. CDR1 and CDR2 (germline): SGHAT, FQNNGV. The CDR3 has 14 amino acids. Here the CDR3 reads CASSLDDRRNTQYF. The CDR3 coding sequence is TGTGCCAGCAGCTTAGACGACCGGCGGAATACGCAGTATTTT.